This TCR beta chain was profiled in a study of blood T cell repertoires in COVID-19. About the study: Some COVID-19 samples were acute and others convalescent; all came from the United States, Italy and Spain. Nucleic acid was either cDNA or gDNA, and it came from T cells, B-cell-depleted T cells, or PBMCs.

Per the study methods: Amplification with reference gene primers provided the estimates of nucleated cell counts. The method was immunoSEQ multiplex PCR; TCRdb's version includes in-frame clones alone and lacks a portion of them. V and J calls and clone size are those listed in that table; D and trimming were worked out from the DNA. The sample has 150,000 to 200,000 clones; roughly 87% are singletons. The sequencing sample was made of peripheral blood. The sequence was collected from a woman aged 45-65 years with acute or convalescent COVID-19.

CDR3 in amino acids: CASSLIPGSVEAFF. CDR3 bases: TGTGCCAGCAGCTTAATCCCAGGGTCGGTTGAAGCTTTCTTT. The chain combines TRBV11-3 with TRBJ1-1, with a possible D match to TRBD1 (5 bases). Looked up from germline, CDR1 is SGHNT and CDR2 is YENEEA. The CDR3 spans 14 residues. V was pared by 2 bases and J by 7 bases, with 14 bases between.